One T cell receptor beta chain is described in this entry. These data are taken from a study of T cell changes during pregnancy in multiple sclerosis. Only in-frame clones appear in the TCRdb table, and some are missing; sequencing was by immunoSEQ multiplex PCR. The profile shows about 68,000 clones, 90% of them singletons. Between the trimmed V and J ends, which lost 3 bases and 4 bases, there was a span of 13 bases. This CDR3 spans 15 amino acids. Germline V gene sequence: CDR1 MNHEY, CDR2 SMNVEV (reference sequence). The clonotype was recovered from a female donor with multiple sclerosis, enrolled in a pregnancy study. The chain is built from TRBV27 and TRBJ1-3; a possible D gene is TRBD1 (5 bases). Sequencing was performed on peripheral blood, taken in the third trimester of pregnancy. The CDR3 nucleotides are TGTGCCAGCAGTTTGAAGGGGCATTTCGGAAACACCATATATTTT. It codes for CASSLKGHFGNTIYF.